The 22 T cell receptor beta chains presented below share a single source sample, sequenced in a study of T cell repertoires in cytomegalovirus infection. TCRdb analysed the reads with MiXCR anew, one entry per CDR3 protein. This sample has roughly 250,000 distinct CDR3 sequences; roughly 23% occur once, and the top ten carry roughly 18%. Sequenced material: CD8+ T cells from PBMCs. The receptors shown here come from a human donor in good health (CMV status not recorded). Some clones in this sample may be carry-over from other donors' samples.

This clonotype was detected ten times or more. The chain combines TRBV14 with TRBJ1-2, with 9 nucleotides matching TRBD1. The CDR3 has 15 residues. V gave up 4 bases and J gave up 5 bases; unmatched junction bases: 8. Germline V lookup: CDR1 SGHDN, CDR2 FVKESK. The chain's CDR3 is CASSLIPGQGYGYTF. CDR3 DNA sequence: TGTGCCAGCAGCCTGATCCCGGGACAGGGATATGGCTACACCTTC.

J is TRBJ2-1 and V is TRBV12-3 or TRBV12-4; D gene uncertain. The V end lost 5 bases, the J end lost 3 bases, and 5 bases lay between the germline ends. This CDR3 has 12 residues. The CDR3 nucleotides read TGTGCCAGCAGTAACAACTACAATGAGCAGTTCTTC. Its translation: CASSNNYNEQFF.

This clonotype came up a few times. This chain uses TRBV12-3 or TRBV12-4 with TRBJ1-5; TRBD1 matches at 7 bases. This CDR3 spans 14 amino acids. The trim removed 4 bases at V and 4 bases at J, leaving 4 bases unmatched. DNA of the CDR3: TGTGCCAGCAGTTCGGGACAGACAAATCAGCCCCAGCATTTT. Translation: CASSSGQTNQPQHF.

The chain combines TRBV3-1 with TRBJ2-1; 7 positions match TRBD2. The V and J ends lost 0 bases and 4 bases, in that order; junction bases with no gene match: 3. This CDR3 region has 15 residues. Germline lookup yields CDR1 LGHDT and CDR2 YNNKEL (reference sequence). The CDR3 nucleotides read TGTGCCAGCAGCCAAGATAGCGGGCAGTACAATGAGCAGTTCTTC. It encodes CASSQDSGQYNEQFF.

This chain joins TRBV20-1 and TRBJ1-2; no definite D call. V was shortened by 5 bases and J by 7 bases, with 5 bases between the two germline ends. This CDR3 is 9 amino acids long. Germline V gene data show CDR1 as DFQATT and CDR2 as SNEGSKA (reference sequence). CDR3 residues: CSAPLGYTF. In DNA form, the CDR3 reads TGCAGTGCTCCTCTTGGCTACACCTTC.

This clonotype was counted a few times. The gene calls are TRBV28 and TRBJ2-5, with a tentative D call TRBD1 (6 bases). The V end lost 2 bases, the J end lost 5 bases, and 24 bases lay between the germline ends. Germline V gives CDR1 MDHEN, CDR2 SYDVKM. CDR3 length equals 18 residues. The CDR3 nucleotides read TGTGCCAGCAGTTTACCCCTCGGGCAGGGGATTATCTGGGAGACCCAGTACTTC. Amino acid sequence: CASSLPLGQGIIWETQYF.

This clonotype was picked up a small number of times. This chain links TRBV28 with TRBJ2-7; possible D gene TRBD1, 6 bases. The V end lost 5 bases, the J end lost 3 bases, and 17 bases lay between the germline ends. The CDR3 has 15 residues. Germline values: CDR1 MDHEN, CDR2 SYDVKM. The CDR3 is CASSARGLTGYEQYF. CDR3 DNA sequence: TGTGCCAGCAGTGCCAGGGGTTTGACGGGCTACGAGCAGTACTTC.

In its sample, this clonotype was seen many times. The chain employs TRBV20-1 and TRBJ1-2; D call uncertain. Germline CDR1 and CDR2: DFQATT and SNEGSKA (reference sequence). The CDR3 loop spans 14 amino acids. V shed 1 base and J shed 2 bases, with 11 bases lying between them. The CDR3 nucleotides are TGCAGTGCTAGAGCCCTCGGAGGGAACTATGGCTACACCTTC. The encoded protein is CSARALGGNYGYTF.

This clonotype was detected a few times. The rearrangement links TRBV28 to TRBJ1-3; D possibly corresponds to TRBD1 (6 bases). V gave up 5 bases and J gave up 2 bases, with 10 bases separating them. The length of the CDR3 is 14 residues. Germline lookup yields CDR1 MDHEN and CDR2 SYDVKM. Here the CDR3 reads CASSPGQPGNTIYF. CDR3 bases: TGTGCCAGCAGTCCCGGACAGCCTGGAAACACCATATATTTT.

J is TRBJ2-1 and V is TRBV18, with 12 positions matching TRBD2. CDR1 is KGHSH, CDR2 LQKENI, per germline. This CDR3 is built from 18 residues. J was trimmed by 2 bases and V by 3 bases; bases with no gene match: 8. The CDR3: CASSPPRLAGAPYNEQFF. Here the CDR3 DNA reads TGTGCCAGCTCACCCCCCAGACTAGCGGGGGCTCCCTACAATGAGCAGTTCTTC.

This clonotype was recorded at least ten times. This rearrangement joins TRBV7-8 to TRBJ2-7, with 7 bases lining up with TRBD1. The CDR3 sequence is 13 residues long. Germline trimming cut 5 bases from V and 3 bases from J; bases unmatched to any gene: 4. Germline V gives CDR1 SGHVS, CDR2 FQNEAQ. The CDR3 region is CASSPGQVYEQYF. CDR3 nucleotide sequence: TGTGCCAGCAGCCCCGGACAGGTCTACGAGCAGTACTTC.

The DNA of the CDR3 is TGTGCCAGCACTTCCGGACCCCAGGGGGAAATTGAGCAGTTCTTC. Residues: CASTSGPQGEIEQFF. The chain employs TRBV12-3 or TRBV12-4 and TRBJ2-1, with 7 nucleotides matching TRBD1. Unmatched junction bases numbered 15, after V lost 7 bases and J lost 9 bases. This CDR3 is 15 amino acids long.

The chain is built from TRBV2 and TRBJ2-5; 7 bases are shared with TRBD1. CDR3 length: 12 amino acids. Germline loops: CDR1 SNHLY, CDR2 FYNNEI. The trim removed 11 bases at V and 1 base at J, leaving 4 bases unmatched. The CDR3 here is CASRGTQETQYF. The CDR3 coding sequence is TGTGCCTCCAGGGGGACCCAAGAGACCCAGTACTTC.

The V call is TRBV20-1, the J call TRBJ2-7; possibly TRBD2 for D (6 bases). This CDR3 region has 15 residues. V gave up 0 bases and J gave up 1 base, with 13 bases separating them. CDR1 is DFQATT and CDR2 is SNEGSKA in the germline V gene (reference sequence). CDR3 sequence reads: CSARDQRDLSYEQYF. In DNA form, the CDR3 reads TGCAGTGCTAGAGATCAACGGGACTTATCCTACGAGCAGTACTTC.

This clonotype was picked up a small number of times. The rearrangement uses TRBV2 and TRBJ2-2, with 10 bases identical to TRBD2. CDR3 size: 18 residues. With V trimmed by 7 bases and J by 0 bases, 11 bases remained unmatched. CDR1 is SNHLY, CDR2 FYNNEI, per germline. CDR3 loop: CASNYPSGGAPNTGELFF. The CDR3 nucleotides are TGTGCCAGCAACTACCCTAGCGGGGGCGCCCCGAACACCGGGGAGCTGTTTTTT. Variable domain in full (rest from reference TRBV2 and TRBJ2-2): EPEVTQTPSHQVTQMGQEVILRCVPISNHLYFYWYRQILGQKVEFLVSFYNNEISEKSEIFDDQFSVERPDGSNFTLKIRSTKLEDSAMYFCASNYPSGGAPNTGELFFGEGSRLTVL.

A few counts support this clonotype. The chain couples TRBV19 to TRBJ2-1; D is possibly TRBD1 (5 bases). Between the trimmed V and J ends, which lost 4 bases and 0 bases, there was a span of 10 bases. The CDR3 has 15 residues. CDR1 and CDR2 (germline): LNHDA, SQIVND (reference sequence). CDR3 region: CASSNRQPSYNEQFF. The DNA for the CDR3 is TGTGCCAGTAGTAATCGACAGCCCTCCTACAATGAGCAGTTCTTC.

This clonotype was counted at least ten times. The V call is TRBV2, the J call TRBJ2-3, with D hard to call. Germline-derived CDR1 and CDR2 are SNHLY and FYNNEI. V dropped 4 bases and J dropped 3 bases, with 17 bases sitting between them. This CDR3 comprises 16 residues. The CDR3 DNA sequence: TGTGCCAGCAGTGGGCCGGAAGGGCGCGGAACAGATACGCAGTATTTT. Translating gives CASSGPEGRGTDTQYF.

The genes are TRBV29-1 and TRBJ1-2; D not certain. Per the germline V gene, CDR1 is SQVTM and CDR2 is ANQGSEA. V was shortened by 2 bases and J by 4 bases, with 8 bases between the two germline ends. This CDR3 has 12 residues. The CDR3 spells CSVETRSYGYTF. Here the CDR3 DNA reads TGCAGCGTTGAAACCCGGAGCTATGGCTACACCTTC.

This clonotype has at least ten counts. The chain couples TRBV28 to TRBJ2-2; possible D gene TRBD1, 5 bases. Germline loops: CDR1 MDHEN, CDR2 SYDVKM. The CDR3 has 18 amino acids. Between the trimmed V and J ends, which lost 6 bases and 0 bases, there was a span of 20 bases. The CDR3 loop reads CASRKKGMKSPNTGELFF. The CDR3 nucleotides read TGTGCCAGCAGGAAGAAGGGGATGAAAAGTCCGAACACCGGGGAGCTGTTTTTT.

In its sample, this clonotype was seen many times. The genes are TRBV7-8 and TRBJ1-4; maybe TRBD1 (5 bases). The CDR3 runs 14 residues. Germline CDR1 SGHVS, CDR2 FQNEAQ. V lost 8 bases and J 12 bases, leaving 22 bases between the germline ends. The CDR3 DNA reads as TGTGCCAGCTGCCAGGGCCCGCATCCCTGGGAACTGTTTTTT. This translates into CASCQGPHPWELFF.

This chain joins TRBV2 and TRBJ2-1; D is undetermined. The V gene lost 8 bases and the J gene lost 9 bases, with 14 bases spanning the gap. Germline-derived CDR1 and CDR2 are SNHLY and FYNNEI. The CDR3 spans 12 residues. CDR3 nucleotides: TGTGCCAGCCCTAATGGGGTTGGTGAGCAGTTCTTC. Amino acids: CASPNGVGEQFF.

This chain uses TRBV10-3 with TRBJ2-2; 9 nucleotides line up with TRBD2. Trimming cost V 6 bases and J 3 bases; bases outside gene matches: 8. Germline-derived CDR1 and CDR2 are ENHRY and SYGVKD. The CDR3 is 16 residues long. The CDR3 loop reads CAIRNLAGVHTGELFF. CDR3 bases: TGTGCCATCAGAAATTTAGCGGGGGTGCACACCGGGGAGCTGTTTTTT.